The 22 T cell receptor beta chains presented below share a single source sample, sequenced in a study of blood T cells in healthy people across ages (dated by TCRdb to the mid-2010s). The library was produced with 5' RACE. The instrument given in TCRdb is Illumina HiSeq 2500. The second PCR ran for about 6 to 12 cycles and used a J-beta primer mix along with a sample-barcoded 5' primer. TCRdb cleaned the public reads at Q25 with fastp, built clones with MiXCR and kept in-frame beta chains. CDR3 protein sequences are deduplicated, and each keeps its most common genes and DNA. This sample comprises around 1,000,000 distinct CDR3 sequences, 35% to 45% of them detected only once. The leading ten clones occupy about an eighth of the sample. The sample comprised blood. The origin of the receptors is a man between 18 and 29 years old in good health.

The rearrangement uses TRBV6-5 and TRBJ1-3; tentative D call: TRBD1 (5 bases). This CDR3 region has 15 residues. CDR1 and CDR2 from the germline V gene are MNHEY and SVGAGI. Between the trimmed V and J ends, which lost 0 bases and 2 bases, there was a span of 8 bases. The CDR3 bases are TGTGCCAGCAGTTACTCGGGCAGGGCTGGAAACACCATATATTTT. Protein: CASSYSGRAGNTIYF.

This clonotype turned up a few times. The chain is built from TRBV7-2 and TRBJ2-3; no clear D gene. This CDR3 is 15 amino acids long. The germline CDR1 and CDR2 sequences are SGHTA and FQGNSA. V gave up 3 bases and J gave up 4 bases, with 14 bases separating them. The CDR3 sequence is CASSFDRRSADTQYF. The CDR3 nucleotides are TGTGCCAGCAGCTTCGACCGAAGGAGTGCAGATACGCAGTATTTT. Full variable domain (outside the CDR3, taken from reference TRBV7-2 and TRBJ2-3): GAGVSQSPSNKVTEKGKDVELRCDPISGHTALYWYRQSLGQGLEFLIYFQGNSAPDKSGLPSDRFSAERTGGSVSTLTIQRTQQEDSAVYLCASSFDRRSADTQYFGPGTRLTVL.

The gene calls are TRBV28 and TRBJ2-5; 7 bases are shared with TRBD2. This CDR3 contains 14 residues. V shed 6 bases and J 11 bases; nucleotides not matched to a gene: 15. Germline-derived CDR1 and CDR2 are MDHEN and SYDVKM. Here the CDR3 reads CASSPFGGEGKQYF. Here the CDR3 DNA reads TGTGCCAGCAGCCCCTTTGGGGGGGAAGGGAAGCAGTACTTC.

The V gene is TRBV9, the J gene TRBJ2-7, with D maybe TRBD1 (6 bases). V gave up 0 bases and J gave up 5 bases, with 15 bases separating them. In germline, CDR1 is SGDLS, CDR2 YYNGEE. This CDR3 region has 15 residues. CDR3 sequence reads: CASSVAAGEGNEQYF. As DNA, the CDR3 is TGTGCCAGCAGCGTAGCAGCAGGGGAAGGGAACGAGCAGTACTTC.

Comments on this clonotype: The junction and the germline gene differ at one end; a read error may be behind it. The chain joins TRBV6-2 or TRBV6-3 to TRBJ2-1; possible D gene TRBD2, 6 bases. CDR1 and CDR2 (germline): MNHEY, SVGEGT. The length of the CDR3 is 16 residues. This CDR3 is CTSSYKTRSGDNEQFF. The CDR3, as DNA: TGTACCAGCAGTTACAAGACGCGATCGGGGGACAATGAGCAGTTCTTC.

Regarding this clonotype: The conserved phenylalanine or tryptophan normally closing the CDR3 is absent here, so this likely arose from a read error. CDR3 sequence reads: CASSRDNRAEKLFY. In DNA, the CDR3 is TGTGCCAGCTCACGGGACAACCGGGCGGAAAAACTGTTTTAT. V is TRBV18 and J is TRBJ1-4; maybe TRBD1 (6 bases). The CDR3 extends over 14 amino acids. CDR1 is KGHSH, CDR2 LQKENI, per germline. The germline V and J ends were trimmed by 4 bases and 8 bases, with 14 bases remaining between them.

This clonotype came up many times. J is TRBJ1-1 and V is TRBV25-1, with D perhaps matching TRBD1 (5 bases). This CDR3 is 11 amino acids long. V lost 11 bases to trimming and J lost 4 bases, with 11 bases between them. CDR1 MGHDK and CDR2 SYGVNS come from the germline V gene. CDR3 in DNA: TGTGCCTCATCGGGGGGCACTGAAGCTTTCTTT. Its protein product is CASSGGTEAFF.

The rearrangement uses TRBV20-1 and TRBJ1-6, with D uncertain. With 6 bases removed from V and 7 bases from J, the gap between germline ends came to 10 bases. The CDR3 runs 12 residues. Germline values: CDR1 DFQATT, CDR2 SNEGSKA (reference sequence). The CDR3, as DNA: TGCAGTGCGGGGAACGGCAATTCACCCCTCCACTTT. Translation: CSAGNGNSPLHF.

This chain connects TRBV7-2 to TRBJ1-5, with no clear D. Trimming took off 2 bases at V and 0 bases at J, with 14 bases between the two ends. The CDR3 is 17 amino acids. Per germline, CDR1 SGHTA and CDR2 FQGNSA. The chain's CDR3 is CASSLLLTAYSNQPQHF. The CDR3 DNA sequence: TGTGCCAGCAGCTTACTGCTGACTGCCTATAGCAATCAGCCCCAGCATTTT. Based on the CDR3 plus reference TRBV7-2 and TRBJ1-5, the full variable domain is GAGVSQSPSNKVTEKGKDVELRCDPISGHTALYWYRQSLGQGLEFLIYFQGNSAPDKSGLPSDRFSAERTGGSVSTLTIQRTQQEDSAVYLCASSLLLTAYSNQPQHFGDGTRLSIL.

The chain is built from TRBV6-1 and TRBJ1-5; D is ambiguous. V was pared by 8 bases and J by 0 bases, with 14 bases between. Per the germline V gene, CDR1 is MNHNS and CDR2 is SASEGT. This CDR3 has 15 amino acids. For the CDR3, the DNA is TGTGCCAGCCTGTCAGCACCTTATAGCAATCAGCCCCAGCATTTT. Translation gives CASLSAPYSNQPQHF.

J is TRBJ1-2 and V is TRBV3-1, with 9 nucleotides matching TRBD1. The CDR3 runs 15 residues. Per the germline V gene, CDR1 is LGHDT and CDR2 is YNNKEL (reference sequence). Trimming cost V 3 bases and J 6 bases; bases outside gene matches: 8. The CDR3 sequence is CASSQATGQGNGYTF. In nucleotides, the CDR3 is TGTGCCAGCAGCCAGGCGACGGGACAGGGAAATGGCTACACCTTC.

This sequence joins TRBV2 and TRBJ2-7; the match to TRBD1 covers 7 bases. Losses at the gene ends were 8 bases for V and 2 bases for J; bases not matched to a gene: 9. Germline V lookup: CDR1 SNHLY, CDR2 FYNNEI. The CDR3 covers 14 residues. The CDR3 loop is CASWRNRGPYEQYF. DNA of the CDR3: TGTGCCAGCTGGCGAAACAGGGGCCCCTACGAGCAGTACTTC.

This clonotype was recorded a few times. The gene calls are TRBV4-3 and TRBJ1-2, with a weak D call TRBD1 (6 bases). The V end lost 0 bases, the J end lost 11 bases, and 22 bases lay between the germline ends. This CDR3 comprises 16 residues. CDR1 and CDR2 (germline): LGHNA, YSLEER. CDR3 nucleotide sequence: TGCGCCAGCAGCCAAGATCGCGGCTGGAGGGGGATGGTTTACACCTTC. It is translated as CASSQDRGWRGMVYTF.

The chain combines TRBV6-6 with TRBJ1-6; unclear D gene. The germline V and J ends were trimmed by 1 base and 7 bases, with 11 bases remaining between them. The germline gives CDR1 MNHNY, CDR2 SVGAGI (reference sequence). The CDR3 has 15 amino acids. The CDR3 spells CASSYFPSKNSPLHF. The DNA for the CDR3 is TGTGCCAGCAGTTACTTTCCGTCAAAGAATTCACCCCTCCACTTT.

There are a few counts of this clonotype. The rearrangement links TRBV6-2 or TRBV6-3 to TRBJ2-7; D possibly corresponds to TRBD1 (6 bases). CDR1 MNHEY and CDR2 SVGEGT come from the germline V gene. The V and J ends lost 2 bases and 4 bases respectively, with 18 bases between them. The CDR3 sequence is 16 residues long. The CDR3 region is CASSYQTGHTPYEQYF. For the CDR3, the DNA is TGTGCCAGCAGTTACCAGACAGGCCATACCCCTTACGAGCAGTACTTC.

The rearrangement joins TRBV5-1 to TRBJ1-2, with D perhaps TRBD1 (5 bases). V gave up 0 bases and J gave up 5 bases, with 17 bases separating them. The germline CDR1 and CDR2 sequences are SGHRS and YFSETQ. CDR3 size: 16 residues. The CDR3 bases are TGCGCCAGCAGCTTGGGCTCGGGGCAGGAGGTTTATGGCTACACCTTC. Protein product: CASSLGSGQEVYGYTF.

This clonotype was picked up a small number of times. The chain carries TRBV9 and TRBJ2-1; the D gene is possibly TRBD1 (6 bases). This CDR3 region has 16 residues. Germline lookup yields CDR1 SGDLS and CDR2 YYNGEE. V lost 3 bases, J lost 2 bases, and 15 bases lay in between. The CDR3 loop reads CASSAFTGRPYNEQFF. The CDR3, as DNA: TGTGCCAGCAGCGCATTTACAGGGCGCCCCTACAATGAGCAGTTCTTC. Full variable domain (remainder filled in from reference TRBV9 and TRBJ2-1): DSGVTQTPKHLITATGQRVTLRCSPRSGDLSVYWYQQSLDQGLQFLIQYYNGEERAKGNILERFSAQQFPDLHSELNLSSLELGDSALYFCASSAFTGRPYNEQFFGPGTRLTVL.

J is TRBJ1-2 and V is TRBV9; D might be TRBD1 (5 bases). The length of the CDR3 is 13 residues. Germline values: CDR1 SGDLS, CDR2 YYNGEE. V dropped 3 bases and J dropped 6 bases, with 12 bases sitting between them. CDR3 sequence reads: CASSAQGLHGYTF. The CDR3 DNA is TGTGCCAGCAGCGCCCAGGGCCTACATGGCTACACCTTC.

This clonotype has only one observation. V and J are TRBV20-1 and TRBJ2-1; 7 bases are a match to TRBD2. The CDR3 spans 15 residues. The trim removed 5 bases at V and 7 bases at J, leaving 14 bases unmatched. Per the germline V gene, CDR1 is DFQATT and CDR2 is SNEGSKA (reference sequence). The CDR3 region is CSAVNLGTTLNEQFF. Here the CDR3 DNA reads TGCAGTGCTGTGAACCTCGGGACTACCCTAAATGAGCAGTTCTTC.

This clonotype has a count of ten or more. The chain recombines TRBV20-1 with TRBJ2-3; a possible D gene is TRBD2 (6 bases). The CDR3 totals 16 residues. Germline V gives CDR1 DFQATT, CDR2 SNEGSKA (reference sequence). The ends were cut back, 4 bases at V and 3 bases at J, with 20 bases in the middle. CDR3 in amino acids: CSAKARGGVRTDTQYF. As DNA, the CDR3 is TGCAGTGCTAAGGCCCGGGGCGGGGTTAGGACAGATACGCAGTATTTT.

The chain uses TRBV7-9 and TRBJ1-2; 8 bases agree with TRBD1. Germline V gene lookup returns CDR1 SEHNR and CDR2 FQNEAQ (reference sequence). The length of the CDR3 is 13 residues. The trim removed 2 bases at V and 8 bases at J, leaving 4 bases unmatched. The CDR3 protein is CASSLTRGRGYTF. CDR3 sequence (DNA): TGTGCCAGCAGCTTAACCAGGGGGCGAGGCTACACCTTC.

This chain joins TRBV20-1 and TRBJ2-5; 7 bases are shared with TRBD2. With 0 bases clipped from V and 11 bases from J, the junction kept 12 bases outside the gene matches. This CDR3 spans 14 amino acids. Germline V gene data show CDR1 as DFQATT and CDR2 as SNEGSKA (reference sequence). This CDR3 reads CSARERERHNEQYF. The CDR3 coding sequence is TGCAGTGCTAGAGAGCGGGAGCGCCACAATGAGCAGTACTTC.